This entry lists 17 T cell receptor beta chains sequenced from one sample in a study of T cell repertoires in cytomegalovirus infection. TCRdb analysed the reads with MiXCR anew, one entry per CDR3 protein. The sample carries over 100,000 distinct CDR3 sequences, 15% to 20% recorded once. The sequenced sample was PBMCs. The source is a human donor in good health (CMV status not recorded). Some clones in this sample may be carry-over from other donors' samples.

Points on this clonotype: A much larger clone is a single base away; this may be a read error. V usage is TRBV7-2 and J usage is TRBJ1-3; possibly TRBD1 for D (6 bases). CDR1 and CDR2 (germline): SGHTA, FQGNSA. The CDR3 totals 14 residues. The CDR3 nucleotides are TGTGCCAGCAGTCAAGGGGGAAAAGGAAACACCATAAATTTT. Protein product: CASSQGGKGNTINF. Full variable domain (remainder filled in from reference TRBV7-2 and TRBJ1-3): GAGVSQSPSNKVTEKGKDVELRCDPISGHTALYWYRQSLGQGLEFLIYFQGNSAPDKSGLPSDRFSAERTGGSVSTLTIQRTQQEDSAVYLCASSQGGKGNTINFGEGSWLTVV.

In its sample, this clonotype was seen many times. The chain uses TRBV7-2 and TRBJ2-7; D possibly corresponds to TRBD2 (5 bases). This CDR3 comprises 15 residues. Germline loops: CDR1 SGHTA, CDR2 FQGNSA. V shed 2 bases and J shed 2 bases, with 13 bases lying between them. As DNA, the CDR3 is TGTGCCAGCAGCTTACGCGGACTGGGTACCTACGAGCAGTACTTC. This gives the protein CASSLRGLGTYEQYF.

The count of this clonotype is one. This sequence may be a read error, since a much larger clone differs from it by one base. The CDR3 DNA follows: TGTGCCAGCAGCTTCTTAGAGGGGGGCGTTTATGGCTACACCTTC. Translation gives CASSFLEGGVYGYTF. The genes are TRBV7-2 and TRBJ1-2; a weak D match, TRBD1 (6 bases). Trimming stripped 3 bases from V and 5 bases from J, with 16 bases between. Germline V gene lookup returns CDR1 SGHTA and CDR2 FQGNSA. The CDR3 consists of 15 residues.

The chain carries TRBV11-2 and TRBJ2-5; D is perhaps TRBD1 (6 bases). CDR1 SGHAT and CDR2 FQNNGV come from the germline V gene. Trimming took 1 base from V and 4 from J, leaving 13 bases between them. The CDR3 has 15 residues. CDR3 region: CASSLVTGFVETQYF. The CDR3 DNA is TGTGCCAGCAGCTTAGTAACAGGGTTCGTAGAGACCCAGTACTTC.

The chain recombines TRBV2 with TRBJ2-3, with D maybe TRBD1 (6 bases). Germline CDR1 reads SNHLY; CDR2 reads FYNNEI. V gave up 6 bases and J gave up 0 bases, with 13 bases separating them. The CDR3 consists of 15 residues. The CDR3 loop is CASSVDRTSTDTQYF. The CDR3 nucleotides read TGTGCCAGCAGCGTCGACAGGACTAGCACAGATACGCAGTATTTT.

J is TRBJ1-6 and V is TRBV20-1; weak D call: TRBD1 (5 bases). The CDR3 sequence is 17 residues long. Trimming removed 6 bases at V and 3 bases at J, with 21 bases between. Germline V lookup: CDR1 DFQATT, CDR2 SNEGSKA (reference sequence). As DNA, the CDR3 is TGCAGTGCCCCCACCCTGGGACGGCTCAACTATAATTCACCCCTCCACTTT. Amino acid sequence: CSAPTLGRLNYNSPLHF.

The rearrangement joins TRBV29-1 to TRBJ2-2; D unclear. The germline CDR1 and CDR2 sequences are SQVTM and ANQGSEA. The CDR3 spans 13 residues. V lost 5 bases, J lost 1 base, and 8 bases lay in between. The CDR3 loop reads CSVKNRNTGELFF. For the CDR3, the DNA is TGCAGCGTTAAAAACAGGAACACCGGGGAGCTGTTTTTT.

The chain is built from TRBV18 and TRBJ1-4; TRBD1 might be the D (5 bases). This CDR3 has 13 amino acids. Trimming cost V 4 bases and J 2 bases, with 5 bases left between them. Germline V CDR1 and CDR2: KGHSH, LQKENI. CDR3: CASSRDTNEKLFF. The CDR3, as DNA: TGTGCCAGCTCACGGGACACTAATGAAAAACTGTTTTTT.

This clonotype was found a few times. J is TRBJ2-7 and V is TRBV19; 10 bases agree with TRBD1. Germline values: CDR1 LNHDA, CDR2 SQIVND (reference sequence). Trimming took 5 bases from V and 3 from J; bases not matched to a gene: 7. This CDR3 region has 15 residues. CDR3 sequence: CASSAWGQGLYEQYF. The CDR3 coding sequence is TGTGCCAGTAGTGCGTGGGGACAGGGGCTCTACGAGCAGTACTTC. Based on the CDR3 plus reference TRBV19 and TRBJ2-7, the full variable domain is DGGITQSPKYLFRKEGQNVTLSCEQNLNHDAMYWYRQDPGQGLRLIYYSQIVNDFQKGDIAEGYSVSREKKESFPLTVTSAQKNPTAFYLCASSAWGQGLYEQYFGPGTRLTVT.

Ten or more counts support this clonotype. This chain uses TRBV7-2 with TRBJ2-3, with 10 bases lining up with TRBD2. The CDR3 is 20 residues long. CDR1 is SGHTA, CDR2 FQGNSA, per germline. The trim removed 2 bases at V and 0 bases at J, leaving 14 bases unmatched. Written as DNA, the CDR3 is TGTGCCAGCAGCTTAAGGCCTAGCGGGGGTCGTACTACTAGCACAGATACGCAGTATTTT. Amino acids: CASSLRPSGGRTTSTDTQYF. The full variable domain, rest sourced from reference TRBV7-2 and TRBJ2-3, is GAGVSQSPSNKVTEKGKDVELRCDPISGHTALYWYRQSLGQGLEFLIYFQGNSAPDKSGLPSDRFSAERTGGSVSTLTIQRTQQEDSAVYLCASSLRPSGGRTTSTDTQYFGPGTRLTVL.

This clonotype was picked up a small number of times. The chain uses TRBV28 and TRBJ2-3; D assignment may be TRBD1 or TRBD2 (5 bases each). Germline V gives CDR1 MDHEN, CDR2 SYDVKM. This CDR3 spans 14 amino acids. V dropped 3 bases and J dropped 2 bases, with 9 bases sitting between them. The CDR3 here is CASSFGGSTDTQYF. DNA for the CDR3: TGTGCCAGCAGTTTTGGGGGATCCACAGATACGCAGTATTTT.

In its sample, this clonotype was seen a few times. The chain combines TRBV7-2 with TRBJ1-1; unclear D gene. Per the germline V gene, CDR1 is SGHTA and CDR2 is FQGNSA. V lost 3 bases and J 0 bases, leaving 8 bases between the germline ends. CDR3 length equals 14 residues. This CDR3 is CASSLLHLNTEAFF. Here the CDR3 DNA reads TGTGCCAGCAGCTTGCTCCACCTGAACACTGAAGCTTTCTTT.

The V gene is TRBV7-2, the J gene TRBJ1-2, with 9 bases fitting TRBD1. The CDR3 spans 14 residues. The V gene's germline CDR1 is SGHTA and CDR2 FQGNSA. Trimming removed 5 bases from V and 8 bases from J; junction bases left unmatched: 9. The CDR3 nucleotides are TGTGCCAGCAGCAGGGACAGGGAGGTTTTCGGCTACACCTTC. The encoded protein is CASSRDREVFGYTF. The complete variable domain, with remaining parts taken from reference TRBV7-2 and TRBJ1-2, reads GAGVSQSPSNKVTEKGKDVELRCDPISGHTALYWYRQSLGQGLEFLIYFQGNSAPDKSGLPSDRFSAERTGGSVSTLTIQRTQQEDSAVYLCASSRDREVFGYTFGSGTRLTVV.

This clonotype was seen at least ten times. The chain uses TRBV19 and TRBJ1-5; a possible D gene is TRBD1 (5 bases). The germline gives CDR1 LNHDA, CDR2 SQIVND (reference sequence). Trimming stripped 5 bases from V and 1 base from J, with 24 bases between. The CDR3 is 19 residues long. In DNA form, the CDR3 reads TGTGCCAGTAGTGGCCCCGGCCCAGGGAGGTCGGGGAGCAATCAGCCCCAGCATTTT. Translation: CASSGPGPGRSGSNQPQHF.

This clonotype was detected many times. This chain uses TRBV12-3 or TRBV12-4 with TRBJ1-5; D unclear. V lost 5 bases to trimming and J lost 4 bases, with 6 bases between them. The CDR3 runs to 12 residues. Here the CDR3 reads CASSPSNQPQHF. In nucleotides, the CDR3 is TGTGCCAGCAGTCCCAGTAATCAGCCCCAGCATTTT.

The table lists this clonotype with many counts. V gene TRBV7-2 combines with J gene TRBJ1-1; D gene ambiguous. The germline gives CDR1 SGHTA, CDR2 FQGNSA. Trimming stripped 4 bases from V and 5 bases from J, with 14 bases between. The CDR3 sequence is 14 residues long. The CDR3 DNA sequence: TGTGCCAGCAGCTCCGCCCTGACCTATACTGAAGCTTTCTTT. Protein product: CASSSALTYTEAFF.

The chain uses TRBV20-1 and TRBJ2-5; 8 nucleotides match TRBD2. The CDR3 spans 16 residues. Germline CDR1 DFQATT, CDR2 SNEGSKA (reference sequence). Trimming cost V 2 bases and J 2 bases; bases outside gene matches: 10. The CDR3 here is CSARLSGTTSQETQYF. The DNA of the CDR3 is TGCAGTGCTAGACTTAGCGGGACTACCTCACAAGAGACCCAGTACTTC.